The clone carrying this T cell receptor beta chain was picked up many times. The sample comes from a study of T cell repertoires in cytomegalovirus infection. The CDR3 extends over 14 amino acids. Germline-derived CDR1 and CDR2 are ENHRY and SYGVKD. V was cut by 0 bases and J by 9 bases, with 12 bases left in between. TCRdb analysed the reads with MiXCR anew, one entry per CDR3 protein. This table has about 310,000 distinct CDR3 sequences, about 8.8% appearing once. This receptor was identified in a human donor in good health (CMV status not recorded). Some clones in this sample may be carry-over from other donors' samples. J is TRBJ2-1 and V is TRBV10-3, with D possibly being TRBD1 (5 bases). The sequenced sample was PBMCs. CDR3 in amino acids: CAISESAGSFEQFF. The CDR3, as DNA: TGTGCCATCAGTGAGTCGGCAGGGTCGTTTGAGCAGTTCTTC.